The clone carrying this T cell receptor (beta chain) was counted only a few times. The antigen remains unidentified. Germline V gene data show CDR1 as MDHEN and CDR2 as SYDVKM. CDR3 length: 14 amino acids. Trimming removed 6 bases at V and 0 bases at J, with 12 bases between. This sample is part of a study of regulatory T cells in long-lasting Graves disease. Study findings and constraints: Newly diagnosed patients had higher TCR diversity than persistent Graves' patients did.

With iRepertoire HTBI primers and Arm-PCR of CDR3 regions, TCR beta libraries were built. TCRdb re-called the multiplex PCR reads with MiXCR, one entry per CDR3 protein. The sample lists more than 300,000 distinct CDR3 sequences, around 23% seen once, with roughly a quarter in the top ten. This sample's time point: persistent/refractory GD, antithyroid drugs over 5 years with positive TRAb. Isolated PBMC RNA provided the starting material for the TCR library. This specimen consisted of peripheral blood mononuclear cells (PBMCs), obtained when the disease was refractory, from a patient treated with antithyroid drugs. The genes are TRBV28 and TRBJ2-7; no clear D gene. The source of this sequence is a woman between 40 and 50 years old with Graves disease. The CDR3 loop is CASSPNFPSYEQYF. The CDR3 DNA reads as TGTGCCAGCAGCCCAAATTTTCCCTCCTACGAGCAGTACTTC.